This T cell receptor beta chain was sequenced in a study of blood T cell repertoires in COVID-19. Study-level background: Samples came from the United States, Italy and Spain, spanning acute and convalescent COVID-19. The analysed material was cDNA or gDNA that came from T cells, B-cell-depleted T cells, or PBMCs.

Libraries were prepared by immunoSEQ multiplex PCR; TCRdb keeps only in-frame clonotypes and omits some of them. The table includes 150,000 or so clones, roughly three quarters detected once. Germline V gene data show CDR1 as SGHNT and CDR2 as YYREEE (reference sequence). Trimming took off 3 bases at V and 6 bases at J, with 10 bases between the two ends. This CDR3 spans 13 amino acids. The participants were between roughly 18 and 100 years old and came from some 25 US areas. Participant-reported clinical history was the basis for cohort assignment. The sequence derives from a woman aged 50 to 60 who had recovered from COVID-19. The chain combines TRBV5-4 with TRBJ1-5, with a tentative D call TRBD1 (5 bases). Sequenced material: PBMCs or T cells enriched from blood (not recorded which). The CDR3 DNA reads as TGTGCCAGCAGCTCCCAGGGTGGTCAGCCCCAGCATTTT. Its translation: CASSSQGGQPQHF.